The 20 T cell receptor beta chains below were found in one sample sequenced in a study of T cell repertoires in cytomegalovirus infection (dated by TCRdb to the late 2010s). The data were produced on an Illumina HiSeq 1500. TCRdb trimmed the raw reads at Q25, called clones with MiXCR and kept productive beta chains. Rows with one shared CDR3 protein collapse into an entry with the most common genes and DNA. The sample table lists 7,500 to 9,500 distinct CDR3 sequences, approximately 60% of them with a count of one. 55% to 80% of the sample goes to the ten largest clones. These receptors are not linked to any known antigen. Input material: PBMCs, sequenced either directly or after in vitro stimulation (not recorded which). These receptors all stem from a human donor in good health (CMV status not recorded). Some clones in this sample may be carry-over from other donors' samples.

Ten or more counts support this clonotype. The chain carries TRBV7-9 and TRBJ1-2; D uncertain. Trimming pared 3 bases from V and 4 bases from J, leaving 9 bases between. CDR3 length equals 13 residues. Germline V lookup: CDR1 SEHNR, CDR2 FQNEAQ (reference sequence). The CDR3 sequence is CASSLGSGYGYTF. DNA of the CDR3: TGTGCCAGCAGCTTGGGAAGCGGCTATGGCTACACCTTC.

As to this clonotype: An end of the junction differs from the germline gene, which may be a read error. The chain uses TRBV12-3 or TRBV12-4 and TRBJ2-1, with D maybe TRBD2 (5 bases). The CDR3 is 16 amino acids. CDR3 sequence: CASSLAPYLRANEQFF. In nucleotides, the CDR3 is TGTGCAAGCAGTTTAGCCCCTTACTTGAGGGCCAATGAGCAGTTCTTC.

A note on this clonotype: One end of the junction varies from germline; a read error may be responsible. CDR3 loop: CASSPETYSNHPPQF. The CDR3 DNA sequence: TGTGCCAGCAGCCCCGAAACATACAGCAATCATCCCCCGCAATTT. The chain recombines TRBV7-6 with TRBJ1-5; the D is unclear. The CDR3 contains 15 residues. Germline CDR1 and CDR2: SGHVS and FNYEAQ.

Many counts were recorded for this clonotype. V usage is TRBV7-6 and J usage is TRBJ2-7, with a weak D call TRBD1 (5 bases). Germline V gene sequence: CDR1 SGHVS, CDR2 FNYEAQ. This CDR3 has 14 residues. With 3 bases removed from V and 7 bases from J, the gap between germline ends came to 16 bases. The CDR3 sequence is CASSLTNYRPEQYF. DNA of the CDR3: TGTGCCAGCAGCTTGACCAACTACAGGCCAGAGCAGTACTTC.

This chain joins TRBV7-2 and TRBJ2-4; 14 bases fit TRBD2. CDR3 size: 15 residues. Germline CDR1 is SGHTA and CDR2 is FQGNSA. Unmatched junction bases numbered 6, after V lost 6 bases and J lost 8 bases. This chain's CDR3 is CASRRLGLAGDIQYF. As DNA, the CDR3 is TGTGCCAGCAGGAGATTGGGACTAGCGGGAGACATTCAGTACTTC.

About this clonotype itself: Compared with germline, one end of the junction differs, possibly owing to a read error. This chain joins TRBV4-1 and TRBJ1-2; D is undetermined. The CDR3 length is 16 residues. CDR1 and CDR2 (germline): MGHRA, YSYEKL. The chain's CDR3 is CASSQGPLEQLYGSPF. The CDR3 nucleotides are TGCGCCAGCAGCCAAGGCCCCCTGGAACAGCTCTATGGCTCCCCCTTC.

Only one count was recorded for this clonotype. As DNA, the CDR3 is TGCAGTGCTGGTCAGGGGAGGGCCACTGAAGCTTTCTTT. Translation: CSAGQGRATEAFF. The gene calls are TRBV20-1 and TRBJ1-1, with TRBD1 as a possible D gene (6 bases). V shed 5 bases and J shed 4 bases, with 14 bases lying between them. The CDR3 loop spans 13 amino acids. Germline lookup yields CDR1 DFQATT and CDR2 SNEGSKA (reference sequence).

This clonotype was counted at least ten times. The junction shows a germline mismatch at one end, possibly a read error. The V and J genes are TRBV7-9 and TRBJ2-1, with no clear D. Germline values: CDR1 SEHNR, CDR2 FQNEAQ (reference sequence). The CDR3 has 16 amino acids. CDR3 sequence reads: CASSLVGIYTYNEPFF. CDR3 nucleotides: TGTGCCAGCAGCTTGGTGGGAATATACACCTACAATGAGCCGTTCTTC.

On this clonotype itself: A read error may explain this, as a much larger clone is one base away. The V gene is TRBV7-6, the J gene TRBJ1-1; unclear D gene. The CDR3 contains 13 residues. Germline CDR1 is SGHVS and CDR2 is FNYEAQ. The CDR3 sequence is CSSSLGPFTEAFF. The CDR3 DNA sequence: TGTTCTAGCAGCTTAGGACCGTTCACTGAAGCTTTCTTT.

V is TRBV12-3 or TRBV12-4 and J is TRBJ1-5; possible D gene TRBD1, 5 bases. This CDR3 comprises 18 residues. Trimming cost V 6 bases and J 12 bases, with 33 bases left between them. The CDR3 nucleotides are TGTGCCAGCAGGCAGGAGGGGACCAGGGCTCCGTACAATCTGCTCCAGCATTTT. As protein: CASRQEGTRAPYNLLQHF.

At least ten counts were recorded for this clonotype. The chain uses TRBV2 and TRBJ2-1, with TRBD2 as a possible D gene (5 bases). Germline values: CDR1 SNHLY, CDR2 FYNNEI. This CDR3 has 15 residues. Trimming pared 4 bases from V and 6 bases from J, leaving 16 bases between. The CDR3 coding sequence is TGTGCCAGCAGTGGATGGCGAGAGGGTGGCAATGAGCAGTTCTTC. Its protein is CASSGWREGGNEQFF.

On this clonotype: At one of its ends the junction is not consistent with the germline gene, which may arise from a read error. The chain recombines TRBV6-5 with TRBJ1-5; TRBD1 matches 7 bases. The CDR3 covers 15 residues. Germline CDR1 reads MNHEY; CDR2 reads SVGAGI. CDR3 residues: CAPGLLQGTNHPQPF. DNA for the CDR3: TGTGCCCCAGGCCTCCTACAGGGGACCAATCATCCCCAGCCTTTT.

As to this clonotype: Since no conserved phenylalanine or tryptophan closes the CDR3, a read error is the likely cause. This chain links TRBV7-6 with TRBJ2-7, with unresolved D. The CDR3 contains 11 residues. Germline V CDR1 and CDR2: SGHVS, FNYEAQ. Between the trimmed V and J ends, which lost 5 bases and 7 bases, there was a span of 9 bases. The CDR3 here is CASSPSTEQYI. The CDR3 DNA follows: TGTGCCAGCAGCCCCAGTACAGAGCAGTACATC.

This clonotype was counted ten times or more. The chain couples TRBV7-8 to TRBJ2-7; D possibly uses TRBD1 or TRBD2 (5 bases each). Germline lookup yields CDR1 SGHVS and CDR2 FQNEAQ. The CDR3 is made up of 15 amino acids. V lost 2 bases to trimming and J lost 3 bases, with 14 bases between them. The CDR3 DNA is TGTGCCAGCAGCTTACCATGGGGGTTTAACTACGAGCAGTACTTC. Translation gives CASSLPWGFNYEQYF.

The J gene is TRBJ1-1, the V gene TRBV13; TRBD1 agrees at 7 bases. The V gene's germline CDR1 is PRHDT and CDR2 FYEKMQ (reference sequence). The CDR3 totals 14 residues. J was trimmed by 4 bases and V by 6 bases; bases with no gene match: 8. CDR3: CASRRQGLGTEAFF. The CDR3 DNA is TGTGCCAGCAGGAGACAGGGTTTGGGCACTGAAGCTTTCTTT.

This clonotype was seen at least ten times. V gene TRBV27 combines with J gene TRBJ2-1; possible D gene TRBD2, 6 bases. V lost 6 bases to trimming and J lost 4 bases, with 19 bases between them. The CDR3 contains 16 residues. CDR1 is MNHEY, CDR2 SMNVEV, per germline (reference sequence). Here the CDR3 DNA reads TGTGCCAGCAGGATAGGTCTAGCGAGCGGTTACAATGAGCAGTTCTTC. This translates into CASRIGLASGYNEQFF.

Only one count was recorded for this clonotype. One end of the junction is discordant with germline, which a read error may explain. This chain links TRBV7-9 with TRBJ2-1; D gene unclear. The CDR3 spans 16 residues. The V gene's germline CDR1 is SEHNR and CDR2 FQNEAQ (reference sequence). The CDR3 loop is CSSSLFGISTYNELFF. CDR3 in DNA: TGTTCCAGCAGCTTGTTTGGAATATCCACCTACAATGAGCTGTTTTTC.

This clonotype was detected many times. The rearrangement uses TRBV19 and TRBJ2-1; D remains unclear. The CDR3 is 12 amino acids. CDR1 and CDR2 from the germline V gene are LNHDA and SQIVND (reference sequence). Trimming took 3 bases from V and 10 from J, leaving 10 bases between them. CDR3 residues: CASSIGSVEQFF. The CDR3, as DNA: TGTGCCAGTAGTATCGGGTCTGTAGAGCAGTTCTTC. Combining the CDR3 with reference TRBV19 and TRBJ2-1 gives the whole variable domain DGGITQSPKYLFRKEGQNVTLSCEQNLNHDAMYWYRQDPGQGLRLIYYSQIVNDFQKGDIAEGYSVSREKKESFPLTVTSAQKNPTAFYLCASSIGSVEQFFGPGTRLTVL.

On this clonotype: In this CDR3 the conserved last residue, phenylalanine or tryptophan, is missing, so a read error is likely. This CDR3 is CASSLRGKGDGDEQFL. DNA of the CDR3: TGTGCCAGCAGCTTAAGAGGTAAGGGGGATGGGGATGAGCAGTTCTTA. The chain recombines TRBV7-2 with TRBJ2-1; weak D call: TRBD1 (6 bases). CDR1 and CDR2 from the germline V gene are SGHTA and FQGNSA. CDR3 length equals 16 residues. V lost 2 bases and J lost 8, with 19 bases in between.

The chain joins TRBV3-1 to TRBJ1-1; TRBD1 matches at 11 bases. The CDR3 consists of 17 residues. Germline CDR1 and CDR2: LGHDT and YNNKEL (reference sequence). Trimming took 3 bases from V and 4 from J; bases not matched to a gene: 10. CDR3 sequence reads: CASSHSDRGREGTEAFF. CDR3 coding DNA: TGTGCCAGCAGCCATTCGGACAGGGGGCGAGAAGGCACTGAAGCTTTCTTT.